One sample yielded the 19 T cell receptor beta chains listed below, sequenced in a study of T cells expressing NK-cell markers. TCRdb re-called the 5' RACE reads, yielding one record per CDR3 amino acid sequence without DNA. Its listing shows around 550,000 distinct CDR3 sequences. The source material was blood T cells: a sorted CD56 or NKG2C T cell subset, CD4+ or CD8+ T cells, or bulk PBMC T cells (not recorded which). The receptor source for this set is a man between 18 and 29 years old in good health.

The rearrangement joins TRBV5-1 to TRBJ2-5; TCRdb selects TRBD1, and the lack of DNA leaves this call unchecked. Germline V CDR1 and CDR2: SGHRS, YFSETQ. The CDR3 totals 18 residues. This chain's CDR3 is CASSLGQGSAKIQETQYF.

This chain uses TRBV4-2 with TRBJ2-1; TCRdb calls TRBD2, which cannot be checked without DNA. This CDR3 has 15 residues. CDR1 and CDR2 (germline): LGHNA, YNFKEQ. CDR3 residues: CASSQGASGKDEQFF.

The chain couples TRBV5-1 to TRBJ1-1. CDR1 SGHRS and CDR2 YFSETQ come from the germline V gene. This CDR3 spans 14 amino acids. The CDR3 spells CASSTAQSNTEAFF.

The V gene is TRBV27, the J gene TRBJ2-3; TCRdb selects TRBD2, and the lack of DNA leaves this call unchecked. This CDR3 region has 19 residues. Germline assignment: CDR1 MNHEY and CDR2 SMNVEV (reference sequence). The CDR3 sequence: CASSLSLGSASGTADTQYF.

CDR3 in amino acids: CASSSLPASPYNEQFF. This sequence joins TRBV6-5 and TRBJ2-1; the TCRdb D gene call, TRBD2, has no DNA to confirm it. The germline V gene encodes CDR1 MNHEY and CDR2 SVGAGI. This CDR3 has 16 residues.

This chain connects TRBV12-5 to TRBJ2-4. Germline V gene data show CDR1 as LGHNT and CDR2 as FRNRAP. The length of the CDR3 is 12 residues. CDR3 amino acids: CASGLGQNIQYF.

This chain joins TRBV15 and TRBJ2-5; the TRBD1 assignment by TCRdb is unverifiable without DNA. CDR3 length: 14 amino acids. Germline CDR1 is LNHNV and CDR2 is YYDKDF (reference sequence). This chain's CDR3 is CATSSDRVSETQYF.

The chain recombines TRBV14 with TRBJ2-2. The CDR3 covers 16 residues. Germline V CDR1 and CDR2: SGHDN, FVKESK. Here the CDR3 reads CASSQDLASYTGELFF.

The chain links TRBV10-3 to TRBJ2-1; TCRdb outputs TRBD1, but without DNA this stays unchecked. Germline CDR1 reads ENHRY; CDR2 reads SYGVKD. CDR3 size: 13 residues. The CDR3 here is CAIMDRGANEQFF.

The chain uses TRBV7-9 and TRBJ2-2; TCRdb indicates TRBD1, and absent DNA this call remains unverified. Germline assignment: CDR1 SEHNR and CDR2 FQNEAQ (reference sequence). The CDR3 length is 14 residues. CDR3 amino acids: CASRWTANTGELFF.

The chain carries TRBV29-1 and TRBJ2-1; TCRdb's assignment of TRBD2 cannot be checked, as there is no DNA. Germline loops: CDR1 SQVTM, CDR2 ANQGSEA. The CDR3 runs 13 residues. CDR3 loop: CSVDRGRRDEQFF.

V is TRBV20-1 and J is TRBJ1-4; the D call from TCRdb, TRBD1, cannot be confirmed without DNA. The CDR3 contains 14 residues. The germline V gene encodes CDR1 DFQATT and CDR2 SNEGSKA (reference sequence). The CDR3 reads CSAGHPGQVEKLFF.

The V gene is TRBV5-1, the J gene TRBJ1-1. Germline CDR1 is SGHRS and CDR2 is YFSETQ. The CDR3 loop spans 14 amino acids. CDR3 sequence: CASSLGTPEPEAFF.

The chain links TRBV20-1 to TRBJ2-7. The CDR3 is 15 amino acids. In germline, CDR1 is DFQATT, CDR2 SNEGSKA (reference sequence). This chain's CDR3 is CSAKDLAGNSYEQYF.

J is TRBJ2-6 and V is TRBV7-8; as DNA is missing, the TRBD2 call by TCRdb cannot be tested. The CDR3 is 15 residues long. Germline V gene lookup returns CDR1 SGHVS and CDR2 FQNEAQ. The chain's CDR3 is CASSQSRAGANVLTF.

The chain's CDR3 is CASSTRSSYNEQFF. The gene calls are TRBV7-8 and TRBJ2-1. The CDR3 runs 14 residues. CDR1 and CDR2 (germline): SGHVS, FQNEAQ.

The rearrangement uses TRBV7-9 and TRBJ1-5; the TCRdb D gene call, TRBD1, has no DNA to confirm it. The CDR3 spans 17 residues. Looked up from germline, CDR1 is SEHNR and CDR2 is FQNEAQ (reference sequence). CDR3 sequence reads: CASSGLAGAQSNQPQHF.

The chain is built from TRBV10-3 and TRBJ2-1; no DNA is available, so the TRBD1 call from TCRdb remains unchecked. The length of the CDR3 is 15 residues. Germline V CDR1 and CDR2: ENHRY, SYGVKD. The CDR3 is CAIRGDSPYNNEQFF.

V gene TRBV9 combines with J gene TRBJ2-7; with no DNA, the TCRdb D assignment of TRBD2 cannot be verified. Germline CDR1 SGDLS, CDR2 YYNGEE. The CDR3 sequence is 11 residues long. CDR3 in amino acids: CASSPGSEQYF. Based on the CDR3 plus reference TRBV9 and TRBJ2-7, the full variable domain is DSGVTQTPKHLITATGQRVTLRCSPRSGDLSVYWYQQSLDQGLQFLIQYYNGEERAKGNILERFSAQQFPDLHSELNLSSLELGDSALYFCASSPGSEQYFGPGTRLTVT.